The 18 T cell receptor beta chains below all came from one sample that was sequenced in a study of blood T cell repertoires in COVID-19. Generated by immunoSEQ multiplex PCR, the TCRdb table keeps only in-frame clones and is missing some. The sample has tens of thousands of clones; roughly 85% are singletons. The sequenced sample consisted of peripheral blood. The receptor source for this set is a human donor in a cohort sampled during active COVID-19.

The CDR3 nucleotides read TGTGCCAGTCACAGAGGACTCGGCACTGAAGCTTTCTTT. As protein: CASHRGLGTEAFF. The genes are TRBV7-9 and TRBJ1-1, with D unresolved. Germline V gene data show CDR1 as SEHNR and CDR2 as FQNEAQ (reference sequence). The CDR3 runs to 13 residues. Trimming removed 9 bases at V and 4 bases at J, with 15 bases between.

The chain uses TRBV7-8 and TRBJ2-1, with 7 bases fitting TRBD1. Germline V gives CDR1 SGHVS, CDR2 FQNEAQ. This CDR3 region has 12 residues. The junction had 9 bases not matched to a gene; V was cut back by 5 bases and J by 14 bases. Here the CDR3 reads CASSLYRGREFF. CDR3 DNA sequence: TGTGCCAGCAGCCTGTACAGGGGCAGGGAGTTCTTC.

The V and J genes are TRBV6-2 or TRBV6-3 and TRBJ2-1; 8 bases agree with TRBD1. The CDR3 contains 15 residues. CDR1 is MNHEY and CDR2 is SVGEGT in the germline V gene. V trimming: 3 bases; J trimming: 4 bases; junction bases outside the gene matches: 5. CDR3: CASSYGQGVYNEQFF. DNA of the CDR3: TGTGCCAGCAGTTATGGACAGGGCGTTTACAATGAGCAGTTCTTC.

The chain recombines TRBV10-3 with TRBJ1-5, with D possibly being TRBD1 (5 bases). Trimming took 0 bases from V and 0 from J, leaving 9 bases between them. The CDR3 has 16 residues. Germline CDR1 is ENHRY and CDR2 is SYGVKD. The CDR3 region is CAISESAGYSNQPQHF. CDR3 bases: TGTGCCATCAGTGAGTCAGCAGGGTATAGCAATCAGCCCCAGCATTTT.

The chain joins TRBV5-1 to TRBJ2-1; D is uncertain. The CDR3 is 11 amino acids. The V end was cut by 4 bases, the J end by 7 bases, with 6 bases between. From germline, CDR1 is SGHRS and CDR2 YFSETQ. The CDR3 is CASSGLNEQFF. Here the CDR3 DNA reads TGCGCCAGCAGCGGGCTGAATGAGCAGTTCTTC.

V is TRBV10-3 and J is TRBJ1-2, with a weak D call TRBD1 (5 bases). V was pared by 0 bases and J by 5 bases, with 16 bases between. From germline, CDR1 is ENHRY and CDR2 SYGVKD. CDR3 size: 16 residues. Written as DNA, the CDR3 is TGTGCCATCAGTGAGTCGGGGCAGGGAGGCCCTTATGGCTACACCTTC. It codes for CAISESGQGGPYGYTF.

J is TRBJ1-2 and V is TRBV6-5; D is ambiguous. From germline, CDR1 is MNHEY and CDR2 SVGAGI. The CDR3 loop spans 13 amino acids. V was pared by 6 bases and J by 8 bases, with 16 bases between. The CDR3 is CASRGWMGEGYTF. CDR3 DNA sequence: TGTGCCAGCAGGGGTTGGATGGGAGAAGGCTACACCTTC.

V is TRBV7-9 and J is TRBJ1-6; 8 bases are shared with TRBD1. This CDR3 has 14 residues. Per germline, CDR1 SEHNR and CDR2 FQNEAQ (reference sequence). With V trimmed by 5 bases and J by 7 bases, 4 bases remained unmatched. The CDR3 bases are TGTGCCAGCAGCCGGGGACAGGAGAATTCACCCCTCCACTTT. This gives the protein CASSRGQENSPLHF. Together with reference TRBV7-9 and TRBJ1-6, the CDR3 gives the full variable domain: DTGVSQNPRHKITKRGQNVTFRCDPISEHNRLYWYRQTLGQGPEFLTYFQNEAQLEKSRLLSDRFSAERPKGSFSTLEIQRTEQGDSAMYLCASSRGQENSPLHFGNGTRLTVT.

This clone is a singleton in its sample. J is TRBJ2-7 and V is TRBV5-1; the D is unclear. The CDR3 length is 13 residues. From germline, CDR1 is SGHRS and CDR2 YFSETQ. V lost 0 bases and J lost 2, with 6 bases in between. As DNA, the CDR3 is TGCGCCAGCAGCTTGGGTAGCACCTACGAGCAGTACTTC. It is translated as CASSLGSTYEQYF.

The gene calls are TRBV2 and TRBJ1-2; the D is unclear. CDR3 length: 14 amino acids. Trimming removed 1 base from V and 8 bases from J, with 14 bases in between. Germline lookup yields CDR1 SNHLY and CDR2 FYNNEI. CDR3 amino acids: CASSEGWAVVGYTF. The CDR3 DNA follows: TGTGCCAGCAGTGAAGGATGGGCAGTTGTAGGCTACACCTTC.

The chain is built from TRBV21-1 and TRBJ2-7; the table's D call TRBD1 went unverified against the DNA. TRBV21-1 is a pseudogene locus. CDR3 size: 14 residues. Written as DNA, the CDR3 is TGTGCCAGCAGCTCGACAGGGGAGCGACCCGAGCAGTACTTC. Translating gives CASSSTGERPEQYF.

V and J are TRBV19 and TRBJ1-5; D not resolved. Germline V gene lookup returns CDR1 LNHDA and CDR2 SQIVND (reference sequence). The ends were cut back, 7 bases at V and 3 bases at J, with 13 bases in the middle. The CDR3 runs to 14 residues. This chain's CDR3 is CASTRHSDNQPQHF. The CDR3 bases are TGTGCCAGTACCCGACACTCGGACAATCAGCCCCAGCATTTT.

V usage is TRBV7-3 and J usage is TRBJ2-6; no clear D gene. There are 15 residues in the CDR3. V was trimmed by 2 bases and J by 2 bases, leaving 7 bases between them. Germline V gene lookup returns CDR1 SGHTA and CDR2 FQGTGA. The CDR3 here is CASSLGTPGANVLTF. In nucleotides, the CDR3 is TGTGCCAGCAGCTTAGGCACCCCTGGGGCCAACGTCCTGACTTTC.

The CDR3 nucleotides read TGCGCCAGCAGCCATCCCCCGGGACAGGGTGTCGGGGAGCAGTTCTTC. Its protein product is CASSHPPGQGVGEQFF. The chain combines TRBV4-1 with TRBJ2-1, with 9 bases aligning to TRBD1. The germline CDR1 and CDR2 sequences are MGHRA and YSYEKL. The length of the CDR3 is 16 residues. V lost 3 bases to trimming and J lost 10 bases; unmatched junction nucleotides: 13.

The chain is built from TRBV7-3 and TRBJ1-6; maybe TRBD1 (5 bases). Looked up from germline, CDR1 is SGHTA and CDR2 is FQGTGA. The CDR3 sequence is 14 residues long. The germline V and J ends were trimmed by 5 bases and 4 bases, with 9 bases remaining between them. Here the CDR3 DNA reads TGTGCCAGCAGCCTTACAGGTTATAATTCACCCCTCCACTTT. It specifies CASSLTGYNSPLHF.

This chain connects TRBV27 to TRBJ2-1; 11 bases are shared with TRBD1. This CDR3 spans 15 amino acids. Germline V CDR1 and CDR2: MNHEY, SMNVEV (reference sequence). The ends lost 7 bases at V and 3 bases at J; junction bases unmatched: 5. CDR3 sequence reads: CASKVDRGLYNEQFF. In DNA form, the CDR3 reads TGTGCCAGCAAAGTGGACAGGGGGCTCTACAATGAGCAGTTCTTC.

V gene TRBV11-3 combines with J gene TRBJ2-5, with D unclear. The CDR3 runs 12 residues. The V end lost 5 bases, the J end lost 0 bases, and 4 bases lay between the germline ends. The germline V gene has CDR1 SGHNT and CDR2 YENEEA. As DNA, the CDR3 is TGTGCCAGCAGCCCGGACCAAGAGACCCAGTACTTC. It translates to CASSPDQETQYF. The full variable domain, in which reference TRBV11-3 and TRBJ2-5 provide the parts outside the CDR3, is EAGVVQSPRYKIIEKKQPVAFWCNPISGHNTLYWYLQNLGQGPELLIRYENEEAVDDSQLPKDRFSAERLKGVDSTLKIQPAELGDSAVYLCASSPDQETQYFGPGTRLLVL.

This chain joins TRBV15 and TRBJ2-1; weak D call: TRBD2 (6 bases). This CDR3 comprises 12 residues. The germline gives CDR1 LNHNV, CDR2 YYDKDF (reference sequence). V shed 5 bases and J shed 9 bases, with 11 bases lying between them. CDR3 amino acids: CATSRGSVEQFF. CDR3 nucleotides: TGTGCCACCAGCCGGGGGAGTGTTGAGCAGTTCTTC.